This TCR beta chain was recorded in a study of CD4 T cells in relation to SARS-CoV-2 and coronaviruses. In the study overall: PBMCs were cultured with antigen for roughly 10 days before TCR beta sequencing. Convalescent patients were seven or eight males and a few females; two were Hispanic.

Profiled with immunoSEQ multiplex PCR; TCRdb holds only in-frame clones, not every one. Among 35,000 to 50,000 clones listed, over 70% were seen once. The V gene end was trimmed by 4 bases and the J gene end by 6 bases; junction bases not matched to a gene: 11. This CDR3 is 16 amino acids long. The germline CDR1 and CDR2 sequences are SGHTA and FQGTGA. Naive or memory CD4+ cells were cultured 1:1 with T cell-depleted PBMCs plus CEF. This clone was detected only a few times. Its matching antigen is unknown. V gene TRBV7-3 combines with J gene TRBJ2-3; 9 nucleotides align to TRBD2. The source material was naive CD4+ T cells from PBMCs, cultured in vitro. The subset here: naive CD4+ T cells isolated by negative enrichment. This clonotype originated in an adult with COVID-19. The CDR3 DNA follows: TGTGCCAGCAGCTCGCCGTCTAGCGGGGAAGTCGATACGCAGTATTTT. This codes for CASSSPSSGEVDTQYF.